The clone carrying this T cell receptor beta chain has a handful of counts. Its antigen is as yet unknown. The data are from a study of T-cell memory formation after mild COVID-19. Overall study findings and caveats: Researchers report contracting CD4+ clones mostly in CM and EM, with CD8+ clones in EMRA.

TCRdb called the 5' RACE reads again in MiXCR, with one record for every CDR3 protein. The sample lists about 140,000 distinct CDR3 sequences; around 15% were seen once. Trimming took 4 bases from V and 6 from J, leaving 10 bases between them. Per germline, CDR1 SGHKS and CDR2 YYEKEE (reference sequence). The CDR3 runs to 13 residues. The sample was PBMCs or a T cell subset sorted from them (not recorded which). The sequence was obtained from an adult woman who had mild COVID-19 (a few samples of this study predate the infection). Cell type and time point are not known. The V and J genes are TRBV5-5 and TRBJ2-2; no definite D call. The CDR3 nucleotides are TGTGCCAGCAGCACCCACGATCCCGGGGAGCTGTTTTTT. This codes for CASSTHDPGELFF.